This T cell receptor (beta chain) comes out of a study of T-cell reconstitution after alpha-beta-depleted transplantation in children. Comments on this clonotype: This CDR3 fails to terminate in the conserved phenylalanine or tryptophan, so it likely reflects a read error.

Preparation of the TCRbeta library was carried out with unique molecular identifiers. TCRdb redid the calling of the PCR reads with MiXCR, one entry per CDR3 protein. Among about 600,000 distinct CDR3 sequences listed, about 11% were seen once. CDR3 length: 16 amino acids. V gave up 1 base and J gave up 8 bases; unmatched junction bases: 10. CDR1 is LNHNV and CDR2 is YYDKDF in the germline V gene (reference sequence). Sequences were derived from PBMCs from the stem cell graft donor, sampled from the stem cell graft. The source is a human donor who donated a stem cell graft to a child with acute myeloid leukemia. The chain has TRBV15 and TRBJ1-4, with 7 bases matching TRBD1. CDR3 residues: CATSRGVGTVGEKLFL. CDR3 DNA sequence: TGTGCCACCAGCAGAGGGGTGGGGACAGTGGGCGAAAAACTGTTTCTT.